This passage covers 8 T cell receptor beta chains from one sample sequenced in a study of neurological immune-mediated disorders. TCRdb itself ran the 5' RACE reads through MiXCR, one entry per CDR3 protein. The table records roughly 80,000 distinct CDR3 sequences, 5% to 6.5% of them present only once. Time point defined: longitudinal time-point 2. Sequencing used PBMCs. Receptors were obtained from a woman in her sixties with multiple sclerosis.

This clonotype was detected many times. V and J are TRBV4-1 and TRBJ1-3; no clear D gene. The CDR3 runs to 15 residues. Deletions cut 0 bases from V and 2 bases from J, with 8 bases between. The germline V gene has CDR1 MGHRA and CDR2 YSYEKL. CDR3 bases: TGCGCCAGCAGCCAAGATAGAGGGACTGGAAACACCATATATTTT. Protein sequence: CASSQDRGTGNTIYF.

This clonotype was seen repeatedly, ten times or more. The gene calls are TRBV5-1 and TRBJ2-2; D unclear. There are 12 residues in the CDR3. The germline gives CDR1 SGHRS, CDR2 YFSETQ. V dropped 4 bases and J dropped 3 bases, with 4 bases sitting between them. CDR3 residues: CASSPDTGELFF. CDR3 bases: TGCGCCAGCAGCCCGGACACCGGGGAGCTGTTTTTT.

This clonotype was detected many times. The chain links TRBV5-1 to TRBJ2-5, with D possibly matching TRBD2 (5 bases). CDR1 is SGHRS, CDR2 YFSETQ, per germline. Trimming removed 0 bases at V and 8 bases at J, with 11 bases between. CDR3 size: 13 residues. The CDR3 bases are TGCGCCAGCAGCTTGGCACCTCGGGATACCCAGTACTTC. It specifies CASSLAPRDTQYF.

This clonotype has ten or more counts. The V gene is TRBV14, the J gene TRBJ1-2; D may be TRBD1 (5 bases). This CDR3 has 13 residues. Germline values: CDR1 SGHDN, CDR2 FVKESK. The V and J ends lost 4 bases and 6 bases respectively, with 12 bases between them. This CDR3 is CASSPQGLHGYTF. In DNA form, the CDR3 reads TGTGCCAGCAGCCCGCAGGGATTGCATGGCTACACCTTC. Using reference TRBV14 and TRBJ1-2 for the parts outside the CDR3, the full variable domain is EAGVTQFPSHSVIEKGQTVTLRCDPISGHDNLYWYRRVMGKEIKFLLHFVKESKQDESGMPNNRFLAERTGGTYSTLKVQPAELEDSGVYFCASSPQGLHGYTFGSGTRLTVV.

This clonotype was detected ten times or more. V is TRBV9 and J is TRBJ2-7, with 7 bases aligning to TRBD2. After removal of 3 bases from V and 2 bases from J, the junction contained 8 bases not matched to a gene. This CDR3 is built from 15 residues. Germline lookup yields CDR1 SGDLS and CDR2 YYNGEE. CDR3 nucleotides: TGTGCCAGCAGCGCCGGCGGGGGATCCCCCTACGAGCAGTACTTC. It is translated as CASSAGGGSPYEQYF.

The sample holds many counts of this clonotype. The gene calls are TRBV2 and TRBJ2-7, with TRBD1 matching 8 bases. The CDR3 totals 15 residues. Unmatched junction bases numbered 13, after V lost 6 bases and J lost 6 bases. Germline values: CDR1 SNHLY, CDR2 FYNNEI. The CDR3, as DNA: TGTGCCAGCAGCGCGGCCAGGGGGCTATATGGCGAGCAGTACTTC. Protein sequence: CASSAARGLYGEQYF.

This clonotype was seen repeatedly, ten times or more. The chain carries TRBV7-2 and TRBJ1-2, with 10 bases aligning to TRBD1. Germline values: CDR1 SGHTA, CDR2 FQGNSA. The J segment lost 5 bases and the V segment lost 6 bases, leaving 6 bases of the junction unmatched. The CDR3 spans 14 residues. Here the CDR3 DNA reads TGTGCCAGCAGTGGACAGGGGGTTGGATATGGCTACACCTTC. Its translation: CASSGQGVGYGYTF. Full variable domain (rest looked up from reference TRBV7-2 and TRBJ1-2): GAGVSQSPSNKVTEKGKDVELRCDPISGHTALYWYRQSLGQGLEFLIYFQGNSAPDKSGLPSDRFSAERTGGSVSTLTIQRTQQEDSAVYLCASSGQGVGYGYTFGSGTRLTVV.

There are many counts of this clonotype. The genes are TRBV6-5 and TRBJ2-2; unclear D gene. The CDR3 is 12 residues long. The V end lost 6 bases, the J end lost 6 bases, and 8 bases lay between the germline ends. Germline V CDR1 and CDR2: MNHEY, SVGAGI. The CDR3 DNA reads TGTGCCAGCAGGGGATCATCCGGGGAGCTGTTTTTT. This translates into CASRGSSGELFF.